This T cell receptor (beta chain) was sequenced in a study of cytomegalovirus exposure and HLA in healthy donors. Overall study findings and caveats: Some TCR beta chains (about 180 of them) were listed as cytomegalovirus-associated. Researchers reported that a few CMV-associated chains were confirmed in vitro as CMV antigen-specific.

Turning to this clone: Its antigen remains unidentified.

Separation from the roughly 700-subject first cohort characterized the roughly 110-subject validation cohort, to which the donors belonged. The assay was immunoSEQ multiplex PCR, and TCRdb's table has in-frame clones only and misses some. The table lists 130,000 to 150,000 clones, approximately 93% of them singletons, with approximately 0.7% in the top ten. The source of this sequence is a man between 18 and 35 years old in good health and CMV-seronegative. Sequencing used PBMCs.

The CDR3 sequence: CASSFDRGGLTEAFF. In DNA form, the CDR3 reads TGCGCCAGCAGCTTCGACAGGGGAGGATTGACTGAAGCTTTCTTT. The V gene is TRBV5-1, the J gene TRBJ1-1; TRBD1 matches at 8 bases. Germline V gives CDR1 SGHRS, CDR2 YFSETQ. The CDR3 has 15 amino acids. The V segment lost 2 bases and the J segment 5 bases; nucleotides outside the gene matches: 8.